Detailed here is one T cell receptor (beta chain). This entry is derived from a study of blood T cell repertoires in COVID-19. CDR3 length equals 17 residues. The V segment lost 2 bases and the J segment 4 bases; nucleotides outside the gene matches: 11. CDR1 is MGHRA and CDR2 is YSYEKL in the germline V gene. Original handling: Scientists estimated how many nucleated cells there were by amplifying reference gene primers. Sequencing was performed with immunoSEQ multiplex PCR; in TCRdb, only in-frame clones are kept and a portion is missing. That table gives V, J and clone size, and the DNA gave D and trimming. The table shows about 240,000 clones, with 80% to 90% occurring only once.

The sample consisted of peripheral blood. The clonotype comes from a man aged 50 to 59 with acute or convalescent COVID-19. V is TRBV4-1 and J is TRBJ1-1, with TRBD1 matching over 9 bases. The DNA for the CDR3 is TGCGCCAGCAGCCAAAGGAGGGACAGGGCTTTGGGCACTGAAGCTTTCTTT. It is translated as CASSQRRDRALGTEAFF.